Each of the 24 T cell receptor beta chains below was sequenced from the same sample in a study of CXCR3-negative and CXCR3-positive naive CD8 T cells. The study's findings and limits: Higher TRB CDR3 hydrophobicity marked CXCR3-positive naive cells relative to CXCR3-negative naive cells.

Their target antigens are unknown. Researchers prepared the TRB cDNA libraries using 5' RACE with UMI labels. TCRdb re-analyzed the 5' RACE reads; it lists each CDR3 protein once, without DNA. The clone table shows around 140,000 distinct CDR3 sequences, with the ten largest holding 0.41%. Material: naive CXCR3+ CD8+ T cells from blood. Stated subset: CD45RO-CCR7+CD27+CD95- naive CD8+ T cells expressing CXCR3 (TNR3+). The receptors come from a human donor in good health. Some clones in this sample may be carry-over from other donors' samples.

The V and J genes are TRBV19 and TRBJ1-1; TCRdb gives TRBD1 as the D gene, but with no DNA this cannot be confirmed. The CDR3 is 14 residues long. The germline CDR1 and CDR2 sequences are LNHDA and SQIVND (reference sequence). CDR3 protein: CASRMLGGNTEAFF.

The chain is built from TRBV24-1 and TRBJ2-1; the TCRdb call, TRBD1, lacks DNA for checking. This CDR3 contains 14 residues. Germline CDR1 is KGHDR and CDR2 is SFDVKD. The CDR3 reads CATSVGQSYNEQFF.

The J gene is TRBJ1-1, the V gene TRBV7-9. The CDR3 length is 15 residues. Germline CDR1 reads SEHNR; CDR2 reads FQNEAQ (reference sequence). The chain's CDR3 is CASSLAANFNTEAFF. Based on the CDR3 plus reference TRBV7-9 and TRBJ1-1, the full variable domain is DTGVSQNPRHKITKRGQNVTFRCDPISEHNRLYWYRQTLGQGPEFLTYFQNEAQLEKSRLLSDRFSAERPKGSFSTLEIQRTEQGDSAMYLCASSLAANFNTEAFFGQGTRLTVV.

This sequence joins TRBV20-1 and TRBJ2-7; without DNA, the TCRdb call of TRBD1 cannot be checked. This CDR3 is built from 12 residues. The germline CDR1 and CDR2 sequences are DFQATT and SNEGSKA (reference sequence). This chain's CDR3 is CSARGWGDEQYF.

This chain links TRBV6-5 with TRBJ1-1; TCRdb calls TRBD1, which cannot be checked without DNA. From germline, CDR1 is MNHEY and CDR2 SVGAGI. The CDR3 runs 16 residues. This chain's CDR3 is CASSYGESGGNTEAFF.

This chain joins TRBV27 and TRBJ2-7. CDR1 and CDR2 (germline): MNHEY, SMNVEV (reference sequence). This CDR3 spans 13 amino acids. CDR3 in amino acids: CASSPLMGYEQYF.

The rearrangement uses TRBV18 and TRBJ2-1; TCRdb returns TRBD1, unconfirmable since there is no DNA. The CDR3 sequence is 13 residues long. Germline V lookup: CDR1 KGHSH, CDR2 LQKENI. The CDR3 is CATRSADYNEQFF.

The V gene is TRBV29-1, the J gene TRBJ2-1; the TCRdb call, TRBD2, lacks DNA for checking. Germline V gene lookup returns CDR1 SQVTM and CDR2 ANQGSEA. CDR3 length: 15 residues. The CDR3 protein is CSVEDETVPYNEQFF.

The rearrangement joins TRBV12-3 or TRBV12-4 to TRBJ2-7. CDR3 length: 14 residues. The CDR3 sequence: CASSFSGRSYEQYF.

The chain links TRBV7-9 to TRBJ2-7; TCRdb's D gene call, TRBD1, goes unchecked for lack of DNA. The CDR3 is made up of 15 amino acids. CDR1 is SEHNR and CDR2 is FQNEAQ in the germline V gene (reference sequence). The CDR3 reads CASSSGGGAPGEQYF.

V usage is TRBV16 and J usage is TRBJ2-7; TCRdb calls TRBD2, which cannot be checked without DNA. The CDR3 length is 15 residues. The germline CDR1 and CDR2 sequences are KGHSY and FQNENV. CDR3 in amino acids: CASSQRGEHSYEQYF.

The chain couples TRBV5-1 to TRBJ2-1; the D gene TCRdb calls, TRBD2, cannot be checked with no DNA. The CDR3 contains 18 residues. CDR1 and CDR2 from the germline V gene are SGHRS and YFSETQ. CDR3 sequence: CASSLVIAGEGPYNEQFF.

This chain connects TRBV6-6 to TRBJ2-4; TCRdb outputs TRBD2, but without DNA this stays unchecked. CDR1 is MNHNY and CDR2 is SVGAGI in the germline V gene (reference sequence). The CDR3 runs 14 residues. The CDR3 region is CASEWDESKNIQYF.

V gene TRBV19 combines with J gene TRBJ2-2; the TRBD2 assignment by TCRdb is unverifiable without DNA. This CDR3 has 16 residues. Germline V lookup: CDR1 LNHDA, CDR2 SQIVND (reference sequence). CDR3 sequence reads: CASSIGAGGNTGELFF.

The chain employs TRBV20-1 and TRBJ2-1. The CDR3 spans 12 residues. Germline loops: CDR1 DFQATT, CDR2 SNEGSKA (reference sequence). CDR3 residues: CSAREDGNEQFF.

CDR3 residues: CSVSGNYGYTF. The chain has TRBV29-1 and TRBJ1-2. This CDR3 comprises 11 residues. Germline loops: CDR1 SQVTM, CDR2 ANQGSEA.

J is TRBJ2-1 and V is TRBV7-2; checking the TCRdb D call of TRBD2 is not possible without DNA. The CDR3 length is 16 residues. Germline loops: CDR1 SGHTA, CDR2 FQGNSA. CDR3: CASSLAAGGLYNEQFF.

The V and J genes are TRBV7-3 and TRBJ2-1; the TCRdb D gene call, TRBD1, has no DNA to confirm it. Germline CDR1 SGHTA, CDR2 FQGTGA. CDR3 length: 15 residues. The CDR3 reads CASSLFRGPTNEQFF. Looking up the rest from reference TRBV7-3 and TRBJ2-1 gives the full variable domain: GAGVSQTPSNKVTEKGKYVELRCDPISGHTALYWYRQSLGQGPEFLIYFQGTGAADDSGLPNDRFFAVRPEGSVSTLKIQRTERGDSAVYLCASSLFRGPTNEQFFGPGTRLTVL.

The V and J genes are TRBV28 and TRBJ2-7; TCRdb gives TRBD2 as the D gene, but with no DNA this cannot be confirmed. This CDR3 contains 15 residues. Germline CDR1 MDHEN, CDR2 SYDVKM. The CDR3 loop reads CASSLLGTGGYEQYF.

This rearrangement joins TRBV29-1 to TRBJ1-5; as DNA is missing, the TRBD1 call by TCRdb cannot be tested. The length of the CDR3 is 12 residues. Per the germline V gene, CDR1 is SQVTM and CDR2 is ANQGSEA. CDR3 amino acids: CSVVTGGNTQHF.

The CDR3: CASSAPGTSGKFF. The chain links TRBV12-3 or TRBV12-4 to TRBJ2-1; TCRdb picks TRBD2, but there is no DNA to check that call. This CDR3 is 13 amino acids long.

The gene calls are TRBV10-1 and TRBJ2-1; no DNA is available, so the TRBD2 call from TCRdb remains unchecked. This CDR3 has 19 amino acids. Looked up from germline, CDR1 is WNHNN and CDR2 is SYGVQD (reference sequence). The chain's CDR3 is CASSEYPPSGVSSYNEQFF.

The V and J genes are TRBV27 and TRBJ2-3; TCRdb reports TRBD1, a call that lacks DNA to check it against. The CDR3 runs to 15 residues. Germline values: CDR1 MNHEY, CDR2 SMNVEV (reference sequence). The CDR3 sequence: CASSPGTGGVDTQYF.

The gene calls are TRBV12-3 or TRBV12-4 and TRBJ2-3; the D gene TCRdb calls, TRBD2, cannot be checked with no DNA. The CDR3 sequence is 19 residues long. Here the CDR3 reads CASTPGGLAGGRNTDTQYF.